This TCR beta chain is drawn from a study of shared clonotypes between healthy human individuals. General study findings and limits: The authors sampled blood alone, and tissue repertoires likely differ. Represented diversity (both genetic and exposure-history) was limited by the small number of donors.

Samples left unsorted employed about 90 million PBMCs for genomic DNA. Trimming at V came to 4 bases and at J to 0 bases, leaving 3 bases not matched to a gene. Per the germline V gene, CDR1 is LNHDA and CDR2 is SQIVND (reference sequence). The length of the CDR3 is 16 residues. Every immunoSEQ plate was one replicate of a subset's evenly spread DNA. Here immunoSEQ multiplex PCR was the method, and the copy in TCRdb shows in-frame clones only, minus some. The sample has around 500,000 clones; around 79% are singletons. Regarding this clone: Antigen unknown.

The sequenced material came from PBMCs. This clonotype was sampled from a woman aged 40 to 50 in good health. Some clones in this sample may be carry-over from other donors' samples. The chain is built from TRBV19 and TRBJ2-2, with TRBD1 matching over 9 bases. CDR3 coding DNA: TGTGCCAGTAGTACGAGGACAGGGGCGAACACCGGGGAGCTGTTTTTT. It specifies CASSTRTGANTGELFF.